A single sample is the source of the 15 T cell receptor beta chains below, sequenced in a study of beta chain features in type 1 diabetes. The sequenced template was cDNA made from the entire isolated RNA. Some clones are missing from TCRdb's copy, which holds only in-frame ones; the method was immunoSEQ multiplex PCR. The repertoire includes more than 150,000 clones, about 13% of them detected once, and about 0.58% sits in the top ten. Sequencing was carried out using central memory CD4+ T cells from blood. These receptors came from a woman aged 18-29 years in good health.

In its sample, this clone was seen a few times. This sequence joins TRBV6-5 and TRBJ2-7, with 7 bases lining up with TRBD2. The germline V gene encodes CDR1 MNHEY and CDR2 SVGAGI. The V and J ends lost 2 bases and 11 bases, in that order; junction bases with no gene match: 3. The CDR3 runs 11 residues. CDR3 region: CASSYRGGEYF. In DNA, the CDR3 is TGTGCCAGCAGTTACAGGGGAGGGGAGTACTTC.

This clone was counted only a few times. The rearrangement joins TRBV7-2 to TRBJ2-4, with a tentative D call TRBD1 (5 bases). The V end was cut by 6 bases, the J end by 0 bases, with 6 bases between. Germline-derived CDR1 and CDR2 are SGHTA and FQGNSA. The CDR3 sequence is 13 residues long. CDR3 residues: CASSGAAKNIQYF. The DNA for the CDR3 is TGTGCCAGCAGTGGGGCAGCCAAAAACATTCAGTACTTC.

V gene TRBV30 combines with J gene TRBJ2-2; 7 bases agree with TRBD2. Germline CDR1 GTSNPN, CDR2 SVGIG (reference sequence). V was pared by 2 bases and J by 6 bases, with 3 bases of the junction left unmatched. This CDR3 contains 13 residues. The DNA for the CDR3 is TGTGCCTGGAGTCCCGGGAGGTCCGGGGAGCTGTTTTTT. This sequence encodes CAWSPGRSGELFF.

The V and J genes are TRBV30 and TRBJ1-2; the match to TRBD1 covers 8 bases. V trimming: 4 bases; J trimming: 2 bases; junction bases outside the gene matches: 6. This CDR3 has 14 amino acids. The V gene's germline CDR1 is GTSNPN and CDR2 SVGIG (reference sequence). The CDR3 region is CAWKTGGVNYGYTF. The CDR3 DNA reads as TGTGCCTGGAAAACAGGGGGTGTAAACTATGGCTACACCTTC.

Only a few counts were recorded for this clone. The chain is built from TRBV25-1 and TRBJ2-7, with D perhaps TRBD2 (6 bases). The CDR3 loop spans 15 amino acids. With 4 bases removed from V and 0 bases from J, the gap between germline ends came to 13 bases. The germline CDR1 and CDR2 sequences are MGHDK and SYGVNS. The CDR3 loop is CASSGPAGPSYEQYF. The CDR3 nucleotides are TGTGCCAGCAGTGGTCCAGCGGGTCCCTCCTACGAGCAGTACTTC.

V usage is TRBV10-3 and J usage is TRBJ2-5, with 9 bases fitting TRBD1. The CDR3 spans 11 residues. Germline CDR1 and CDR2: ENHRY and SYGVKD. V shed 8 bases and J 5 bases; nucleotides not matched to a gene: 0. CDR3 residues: CAIGTGETQYF. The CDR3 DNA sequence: TGTGCCATCGGGACAGGGGAGACCCAGTACTTC.

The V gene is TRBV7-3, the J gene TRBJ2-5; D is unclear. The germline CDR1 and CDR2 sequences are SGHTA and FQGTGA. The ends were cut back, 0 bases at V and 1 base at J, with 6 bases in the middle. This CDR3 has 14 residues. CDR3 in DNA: TGTGCCAGCAGCTTAACGGGCAGCCAAGAGACCCAGTACTTC. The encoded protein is CASSLTGSQETQYF.

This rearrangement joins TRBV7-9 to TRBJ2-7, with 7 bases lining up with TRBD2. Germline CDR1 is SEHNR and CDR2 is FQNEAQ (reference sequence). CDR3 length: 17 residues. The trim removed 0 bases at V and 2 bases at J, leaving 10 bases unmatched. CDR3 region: CASSLAPGRGRAYEQYF. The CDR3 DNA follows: TGTGCCAGCAGCTTAGCGCCGGGGAGGGGCCGTGCCTACGAGCAGTACTTC.

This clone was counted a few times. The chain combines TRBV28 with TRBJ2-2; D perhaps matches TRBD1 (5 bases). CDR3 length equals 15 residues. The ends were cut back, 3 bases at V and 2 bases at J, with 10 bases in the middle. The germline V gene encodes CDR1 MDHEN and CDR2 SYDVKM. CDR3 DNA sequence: TGTGCCAGCAGTTTTCATGGGGCTAACACCGGGGAGCTGTTTTTT. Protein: CASSFHGANTGELFF. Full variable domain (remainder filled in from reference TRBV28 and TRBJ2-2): DVKVTQSSRYLVKRTGEKVFLECVQDMDHENMFWYRQDPGLGLRLIYFSYDVKMKEKGDIPEGYSVSREKKERFSLILESASTNQTSMYLCASSFHGANTGELFFGEGSRLTVL.

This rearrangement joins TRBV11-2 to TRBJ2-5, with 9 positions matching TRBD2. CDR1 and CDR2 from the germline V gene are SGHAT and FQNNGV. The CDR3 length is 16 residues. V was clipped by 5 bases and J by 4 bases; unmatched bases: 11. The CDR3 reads CASSRGVAGAAETQYF. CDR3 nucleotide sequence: TGTGCCAGCAGCCGGGGAGTAGCGGGAGCGGCAGAGACCCAGTACTTC. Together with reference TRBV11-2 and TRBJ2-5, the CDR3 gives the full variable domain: EAGVAQSPRYKIIEKRQSVAFWCNPISGHATLYWYQQILGQGPKLLIQFQNNGVVDDSQLPKDRFSAERLKGVDSTLKIQPAKLEDSAVYLCASSRGVAGAAETQYFGPGTRLLVL.

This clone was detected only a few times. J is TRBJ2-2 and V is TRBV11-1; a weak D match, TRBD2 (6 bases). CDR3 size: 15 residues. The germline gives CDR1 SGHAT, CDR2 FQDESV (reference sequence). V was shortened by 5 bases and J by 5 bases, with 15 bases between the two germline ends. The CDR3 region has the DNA TGTGCCAGCAGCCCGTTTGCCGGGACTACCGGGGAGCTGTTTTTT. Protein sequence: CASSPFAGTTGELFF.

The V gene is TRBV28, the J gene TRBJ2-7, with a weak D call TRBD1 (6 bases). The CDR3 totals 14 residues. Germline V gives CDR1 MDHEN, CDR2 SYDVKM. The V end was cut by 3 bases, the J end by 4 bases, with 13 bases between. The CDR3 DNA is TGTGCCAGCAGTTTGGTGGGGGCTTCATACGAGCAGTACTTC. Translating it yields CASSLVGASYEQYF.

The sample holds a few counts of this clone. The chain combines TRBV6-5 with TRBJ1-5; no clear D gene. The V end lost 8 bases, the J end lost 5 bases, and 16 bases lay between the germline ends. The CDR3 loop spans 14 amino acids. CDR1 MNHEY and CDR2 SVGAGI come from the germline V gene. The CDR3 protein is CASSPGRTDQPQHF. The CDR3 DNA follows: TGTGCCAGCTCACCTGGGAGGACGGATCAGCCCCAGCATTTT.

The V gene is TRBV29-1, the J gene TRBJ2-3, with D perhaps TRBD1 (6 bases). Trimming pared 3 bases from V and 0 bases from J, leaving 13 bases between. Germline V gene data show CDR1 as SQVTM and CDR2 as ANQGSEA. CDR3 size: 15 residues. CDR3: CSVDPQGPSTDTQYF. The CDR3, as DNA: TGCAGCGTTGACCCACAGGGTCCAAGCACAGATACGCAGTATTTT.

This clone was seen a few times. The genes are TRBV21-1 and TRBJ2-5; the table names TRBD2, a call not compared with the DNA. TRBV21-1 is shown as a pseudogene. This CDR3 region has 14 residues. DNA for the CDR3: TGTGCCAGCAGCAAAGGCGGAGGTCAAGAGACCCAGTACTTC. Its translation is CASSKGGGQETQYF.